The 4 T cell receptor beta chains reported below all come from one sample, sequenced in a study of CD8 T cells in Susac syndrome. RNA in amounts of about 0.5 to 1 ug was reverse transcribed with random hexamers. TCRdb used MiXCR to reprocess the immunoSEQ multiplex PCR reads, holding one entry per CDR3 protein. The sample yields 150,000 or so distinct CDR3 sequences, roughly nine tenths seen once. What was sequenced was CD4+ T cells from PBMCs. All receptors come from a human donor in good health.

This clonotype showed up just once. The CDR3 coding sequence is TGTGCCAGCTTCCTCTCAGGCTCGAACACCGGGGAGCTGTTTTTT. This translates into CASFLSGSNTGELFF. The V and J genes are TRBV18 and TRBJ2-2; D uncertain. CDR1 KGHSH and CDR2 LQKENI come from the germline V gene. V lost 7 bases and J 0 bases, leaving 12 bases between the germline ends. CDR3 length equals 15 residues.

This sequence joins TRBV7-3 and TRBJ2-2; unclear D gene. CDR3 size: 12 residues. CDR1 is SGHTA and CDR2 is FQGTGA in the germline V gene. V was trimmed by 5 bases and J by 5 bases, leaving 6 bases between them. This CDR3 reads CASSRSTGELFF. CDR3 sequence (DNA): TGTGCCAGCAGCCGGTCGACCGGGGAGCTGTTTTTT.

The CDR3 DNA follows: TGCAGTGCTAGAGATACGGGGAGCTACAATGAGCAGTTCTTC. It specifies CSARDTGSYNEQFF. V gene TRBV20-1 combines with J gene TRBJ2-1; D is perhaps TRBD2 (5 bases). Trimming cost V 0 bases and J 3 bases, with 9 bases left between them. CDR3 length equals 14 residues. Germline-derived CDR1 and CDR2 are DFQATT and SNEGSKA (reference sequence).

The CDR3 is CASSPSTESYEQYF. CDR3 DNA: TGTGCCAGCAGCCCGTCGACAGAATCCTACGAGCAGTACTTC. The V and J genes are TRBV11-3 and TRBJ2-7, with TRBD1 as a possible D gene (5 bases). In germline, CDR1 is SGHNT, CDR2 YENEEA. The CDR3 runs to 14 residues. V lost 5 bases, J lost 1 base, and 12 bases lay in between.